Detailed here is one TCR beta chain. Its antigen remains unidentified. This CDR3 is built from 12 residues. The V gene's germline CDR1 is MNHEY and CDR2 SMNVEV (reference sequence). V dropped 3 bases and J dropped 13 bases, with 15 bases sitting between them. The data derive from a study of cytomegalovirus exposure and HLA in healthy donors. At the level of the study: A previous analysis identified 95 million to 120 million unique TCR beta sequences derived from about 180 million T cells.

PCR used 60 Vbeta primers and 13 Jbeta primers. Sequencing used immunoSEQ multiplex PCR; TCRdb keeps in-frame clones, though not all of them. Of some 200,000 clones in the sample, approximately 84% are singletons; the top ten hold roughly 2.7%. General study findings and limits: It was reportedly the case that the classifier diagnosed cytomegalovirus status with high specificity and sensitivity. Relative to equally common others, HLA-associated TCR beta chains showed greater clonal expansion in a later analysis.

Material: PBMCs. The chain joins TRBV27 to TRBJ1-1; D not resolved. The sequence came from a female donor in good health and CMV-seronegative. The CDR3 DNA sequence: TGTGCCAGCAGTTTGGGTCCCGGGAGAGTTTTCTTT. Its protein product is CASSLGPGRVFF.